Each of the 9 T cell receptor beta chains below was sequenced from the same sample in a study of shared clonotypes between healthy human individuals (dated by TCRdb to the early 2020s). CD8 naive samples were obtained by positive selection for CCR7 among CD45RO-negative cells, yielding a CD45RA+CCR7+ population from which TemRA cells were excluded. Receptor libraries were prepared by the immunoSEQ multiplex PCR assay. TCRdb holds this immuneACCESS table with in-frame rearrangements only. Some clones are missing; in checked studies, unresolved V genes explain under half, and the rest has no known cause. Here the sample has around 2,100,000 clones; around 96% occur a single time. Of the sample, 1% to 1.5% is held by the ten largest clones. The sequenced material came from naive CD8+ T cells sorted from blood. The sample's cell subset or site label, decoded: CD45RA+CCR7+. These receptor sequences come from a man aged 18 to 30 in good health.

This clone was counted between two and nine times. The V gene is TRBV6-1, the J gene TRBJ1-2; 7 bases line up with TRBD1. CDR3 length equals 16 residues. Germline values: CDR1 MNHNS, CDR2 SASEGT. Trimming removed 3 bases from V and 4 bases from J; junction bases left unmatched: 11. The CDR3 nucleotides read TGTGCCAGCAGTGAGCTACCGGGACAGTTGAGCTATGGCTACACCTTC. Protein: CASSELPGQLSYGYTF.

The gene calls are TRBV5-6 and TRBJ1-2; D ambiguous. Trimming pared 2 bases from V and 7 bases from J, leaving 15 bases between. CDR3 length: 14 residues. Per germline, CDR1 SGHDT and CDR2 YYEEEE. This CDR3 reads CASSFGPLGGGYTF. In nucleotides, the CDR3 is TGTGCCAGCAGCTTTGGACCGCTGGGAGGTGGCTACACCTTC.

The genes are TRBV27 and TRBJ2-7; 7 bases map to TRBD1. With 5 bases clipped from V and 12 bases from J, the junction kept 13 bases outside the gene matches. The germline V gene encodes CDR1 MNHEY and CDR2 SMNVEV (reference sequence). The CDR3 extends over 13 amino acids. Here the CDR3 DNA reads TGTGCCAGCAGTCCAACCCCGGGACAGTCCATGTACTTC. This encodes CASSPTPGQSMYF.

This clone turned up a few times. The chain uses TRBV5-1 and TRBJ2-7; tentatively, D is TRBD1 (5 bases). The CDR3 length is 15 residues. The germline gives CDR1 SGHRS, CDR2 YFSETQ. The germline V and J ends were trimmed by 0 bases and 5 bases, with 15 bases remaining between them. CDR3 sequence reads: CASSLAQGLVDEQYF. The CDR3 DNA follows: TGCGCCAGCAGCTTGGCCCAGGGTTTGGTCGACGAGCAGTACTTC.

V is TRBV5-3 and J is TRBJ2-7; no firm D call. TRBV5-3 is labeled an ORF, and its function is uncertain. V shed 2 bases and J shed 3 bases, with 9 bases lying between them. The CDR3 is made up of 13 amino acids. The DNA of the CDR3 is TGTGCCAGAAGCTTCACAGAGATCTACGAGCAGTACTTC. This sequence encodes CARSFTEIYEQYF.

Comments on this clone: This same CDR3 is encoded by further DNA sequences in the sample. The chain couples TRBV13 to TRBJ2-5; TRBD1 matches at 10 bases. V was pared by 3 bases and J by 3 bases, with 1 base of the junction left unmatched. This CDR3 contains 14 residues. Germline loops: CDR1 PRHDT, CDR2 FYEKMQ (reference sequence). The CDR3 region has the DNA TGTGCCAGCAGCTTCGGACAGGGGGAAGAGACCCAGTACTTC. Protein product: CASSFGQGEETQYF.

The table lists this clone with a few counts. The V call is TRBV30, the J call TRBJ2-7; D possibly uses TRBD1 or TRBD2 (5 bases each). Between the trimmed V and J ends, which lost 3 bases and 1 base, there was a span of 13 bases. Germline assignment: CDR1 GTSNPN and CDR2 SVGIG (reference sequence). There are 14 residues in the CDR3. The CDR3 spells CAWSPGTVSYEQYF. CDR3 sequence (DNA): TGTGCCTGGAGCCCCGGGACGGTTTCCTACGAGCAGTACTTC.

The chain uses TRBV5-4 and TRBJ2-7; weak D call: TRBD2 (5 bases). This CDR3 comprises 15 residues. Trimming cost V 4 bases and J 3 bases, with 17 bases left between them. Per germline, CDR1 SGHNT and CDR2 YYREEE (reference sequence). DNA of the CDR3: TGTGCCAGCAGCCGGGGTCCGGCGGATCTCTACGAGCAGTACTTC. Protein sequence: CASSRGPADLYEQYF.

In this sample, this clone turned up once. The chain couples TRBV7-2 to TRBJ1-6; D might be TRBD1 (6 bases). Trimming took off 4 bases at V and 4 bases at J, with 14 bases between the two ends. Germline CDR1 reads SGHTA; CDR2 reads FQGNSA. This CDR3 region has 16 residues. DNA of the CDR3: TGTGCCAGCAGCTCAAGAGGGACACTGTATAATTCACCCCTCCACTTT. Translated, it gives CASSSRGTLYNSPLHF.